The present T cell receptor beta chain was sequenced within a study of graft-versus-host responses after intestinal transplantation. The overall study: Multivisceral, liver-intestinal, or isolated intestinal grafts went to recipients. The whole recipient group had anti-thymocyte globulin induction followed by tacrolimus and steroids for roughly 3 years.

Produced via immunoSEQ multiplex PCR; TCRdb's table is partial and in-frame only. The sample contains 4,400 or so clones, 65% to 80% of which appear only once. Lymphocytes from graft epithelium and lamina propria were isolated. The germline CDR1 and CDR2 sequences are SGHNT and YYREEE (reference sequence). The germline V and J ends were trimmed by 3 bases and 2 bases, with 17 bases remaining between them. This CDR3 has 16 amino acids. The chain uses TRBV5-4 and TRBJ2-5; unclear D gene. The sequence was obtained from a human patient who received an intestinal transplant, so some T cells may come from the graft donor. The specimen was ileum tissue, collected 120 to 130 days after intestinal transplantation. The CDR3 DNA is TGTGCCAGCAGCTCGGATTTTGGTCTTTCTCAAGAGACCCAGTACTTC. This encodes CASSSDFGLSQETQYF.